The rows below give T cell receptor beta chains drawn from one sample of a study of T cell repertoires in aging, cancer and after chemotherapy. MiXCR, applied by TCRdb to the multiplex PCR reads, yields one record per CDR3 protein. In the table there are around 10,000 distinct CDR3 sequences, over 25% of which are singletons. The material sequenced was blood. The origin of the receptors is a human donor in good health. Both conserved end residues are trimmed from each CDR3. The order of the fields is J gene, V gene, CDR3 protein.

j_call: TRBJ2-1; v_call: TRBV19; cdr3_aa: ASSMGTGLAVFAYNEQF
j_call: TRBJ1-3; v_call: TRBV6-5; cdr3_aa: ASSTQGGGNTIY
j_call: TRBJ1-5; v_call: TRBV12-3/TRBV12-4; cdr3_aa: ASRGRGSNQPQH
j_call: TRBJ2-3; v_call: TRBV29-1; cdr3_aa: SVGIAGSTDTQY
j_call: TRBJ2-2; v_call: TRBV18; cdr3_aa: ASSPPRAGWGTGELF
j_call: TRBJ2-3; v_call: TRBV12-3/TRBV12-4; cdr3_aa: ASSLHTDTQY
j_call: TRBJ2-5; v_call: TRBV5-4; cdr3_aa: AISHEGVQETQY
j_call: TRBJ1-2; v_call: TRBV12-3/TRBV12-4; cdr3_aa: ASRPGPNYGYT
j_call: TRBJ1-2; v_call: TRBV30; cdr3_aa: AWSGTDSSGGYSYGYT
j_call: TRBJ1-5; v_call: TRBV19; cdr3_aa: ASSITGNRQPQH
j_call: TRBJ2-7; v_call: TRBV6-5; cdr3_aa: ASSPYGTGTYEQY
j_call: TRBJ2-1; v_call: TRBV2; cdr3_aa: ASSDESGRGYNEQF
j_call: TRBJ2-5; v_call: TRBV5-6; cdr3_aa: ASSLRETQY
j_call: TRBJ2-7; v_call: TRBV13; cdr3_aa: ASSRGTGPFNEQY
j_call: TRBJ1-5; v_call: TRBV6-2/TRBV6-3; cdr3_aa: ASSYPAVRFNQPQH
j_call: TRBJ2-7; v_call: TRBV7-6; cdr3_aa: ASSLLLVGDNEQY
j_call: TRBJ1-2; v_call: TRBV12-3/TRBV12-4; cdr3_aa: ASSLGEGYT
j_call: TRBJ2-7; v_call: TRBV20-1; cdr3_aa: SARETGQVGYEQY
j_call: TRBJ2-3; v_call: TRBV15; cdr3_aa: ATSRDRMAQY
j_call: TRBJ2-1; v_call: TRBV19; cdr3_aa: ASSIARAGSSYNEQF
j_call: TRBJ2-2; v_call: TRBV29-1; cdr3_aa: SSLARNTGELF
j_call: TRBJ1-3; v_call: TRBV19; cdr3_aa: ASSVTVAGNTIY
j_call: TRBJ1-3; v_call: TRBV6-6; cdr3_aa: ASSYLPGAGGNTIY
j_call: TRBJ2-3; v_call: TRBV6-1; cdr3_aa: ASSDWGILTDTQY
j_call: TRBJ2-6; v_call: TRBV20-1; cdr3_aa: SASFGANVLT
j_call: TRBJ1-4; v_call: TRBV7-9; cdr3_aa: ASSGWGENEKLF
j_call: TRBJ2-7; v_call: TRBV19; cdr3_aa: ASSITGGEQY
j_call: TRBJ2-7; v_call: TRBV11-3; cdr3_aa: ASSLRGRDEQY
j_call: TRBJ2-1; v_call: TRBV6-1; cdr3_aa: ASREGLGNEQF
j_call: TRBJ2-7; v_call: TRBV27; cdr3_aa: ASSPTGQGKNEQY
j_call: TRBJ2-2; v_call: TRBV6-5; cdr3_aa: ASTKKGGRANTGELF
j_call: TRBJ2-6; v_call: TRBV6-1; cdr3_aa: ASYSGSSGANVLT
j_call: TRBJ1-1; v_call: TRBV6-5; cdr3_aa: ASSRRTGETEAF
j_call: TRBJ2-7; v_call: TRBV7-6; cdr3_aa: ASSPAVYYEQY
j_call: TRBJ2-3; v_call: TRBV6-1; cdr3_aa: ASDLEGADTQY
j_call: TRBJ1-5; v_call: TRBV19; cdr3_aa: ASSREGMNQPQH
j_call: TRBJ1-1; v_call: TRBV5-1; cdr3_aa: ASSNHRAGSTEAF
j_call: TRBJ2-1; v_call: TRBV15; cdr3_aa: ATSREVRDTSHEQF
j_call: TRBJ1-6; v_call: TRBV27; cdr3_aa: ASRIGGVNNSPLH
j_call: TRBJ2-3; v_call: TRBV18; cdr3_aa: ASSLQGDTQY
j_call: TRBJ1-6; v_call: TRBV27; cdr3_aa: ASSHRESPLH
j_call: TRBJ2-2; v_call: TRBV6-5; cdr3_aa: ASSYRDYQTGELF
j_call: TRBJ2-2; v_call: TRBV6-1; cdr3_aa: ASSVLASGELF
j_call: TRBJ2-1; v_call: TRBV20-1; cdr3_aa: SARVGDAYNEQF
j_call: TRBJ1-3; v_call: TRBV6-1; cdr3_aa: ASSRVPGQGVGNTIY